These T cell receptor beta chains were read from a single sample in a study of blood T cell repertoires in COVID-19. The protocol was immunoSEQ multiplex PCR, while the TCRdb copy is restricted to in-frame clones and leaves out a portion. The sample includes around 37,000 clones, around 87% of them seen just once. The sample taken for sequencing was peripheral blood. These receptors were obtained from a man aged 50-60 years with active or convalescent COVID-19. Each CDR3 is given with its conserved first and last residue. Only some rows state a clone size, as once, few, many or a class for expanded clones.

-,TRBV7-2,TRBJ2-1,CASSLLAGVPNEQFF
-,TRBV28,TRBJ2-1,CASSSVRLAVSYNEQFF
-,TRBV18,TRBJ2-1,CASSPISTSVNEQFF
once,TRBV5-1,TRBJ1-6,CASSTGTGGSPLHF
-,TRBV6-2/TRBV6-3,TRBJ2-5,CASSYRVRGRETQYF
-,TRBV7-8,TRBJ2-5,CASSLWPSGQETQYF
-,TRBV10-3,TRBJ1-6,CAISGQQGSSYNSPLHF
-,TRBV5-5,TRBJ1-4,CASSRLSNLINEKLFF
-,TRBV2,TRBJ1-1,CASSVSAEAGVNTEAFF
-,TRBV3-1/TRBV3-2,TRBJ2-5,CASSQDRIQGGETQYF
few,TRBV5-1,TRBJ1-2,CASSPQQAARQGYTF
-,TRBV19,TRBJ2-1,CASSGPHYNEQFF
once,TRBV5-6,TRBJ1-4,CASSFGTGINEKLFF
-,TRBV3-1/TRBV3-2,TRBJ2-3,CASSQVPGGRLAGGPRDTQYF
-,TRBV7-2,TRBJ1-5,CASSLGQINQPQHF
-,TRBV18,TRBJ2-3,CASSPQGLTDTQYF
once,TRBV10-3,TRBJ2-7,CAISPTLAEQYF
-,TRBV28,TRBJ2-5,CASTGILETQYF
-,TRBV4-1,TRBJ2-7,CASSQDLSHPYEQYF
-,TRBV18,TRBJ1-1,CASSPYTGVDTEAFF
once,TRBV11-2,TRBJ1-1,CASSHSTGSRTEAFF
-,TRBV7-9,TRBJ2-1,CASSLRPGGEQFF
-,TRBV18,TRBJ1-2,CASSPITGAENYGYTF
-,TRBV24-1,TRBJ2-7,CATSDPNYEQYF
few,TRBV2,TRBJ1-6,CASSGGRTNNSPLHF
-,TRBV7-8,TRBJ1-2,CATPKKMIGGIGYTF
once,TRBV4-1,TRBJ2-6,CASSPRSTRSSGANVLTF
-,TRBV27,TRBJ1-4,CASSIQGMNNEKLFF
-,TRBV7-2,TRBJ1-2,CASSSGQGANYGYTF
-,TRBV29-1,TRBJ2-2,CRVETGGGTGELFF
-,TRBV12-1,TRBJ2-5,CASSAGRQETQYF
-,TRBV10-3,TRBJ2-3,CATGLAGEDTQYF
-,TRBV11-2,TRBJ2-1,CASSLRGYNEQFF
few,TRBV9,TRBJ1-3,CASSVAPGGNTIYF
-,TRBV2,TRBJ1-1,CASKGDMNTEAFF
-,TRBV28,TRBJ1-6,CASSFLGTEKASPLHF
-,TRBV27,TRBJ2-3,CASSWGQLPTDTQYF
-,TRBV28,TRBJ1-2,CASSTQRTGGNYGYTF
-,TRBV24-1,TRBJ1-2,CATSDGVNYGYTF
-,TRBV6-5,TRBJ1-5,CASAPTESNQPQHF
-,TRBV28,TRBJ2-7,CASSPWDRGRYEQYF
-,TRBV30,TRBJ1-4,CAGRTGGLFF
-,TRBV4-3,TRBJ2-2,CASSQERWKAGEGTGELFF
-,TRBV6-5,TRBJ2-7,CASSYGTGYYEQYF
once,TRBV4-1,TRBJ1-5,CASSQFGQGYNQPQHF
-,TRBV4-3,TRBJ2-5,CASSQARGGQETQYF
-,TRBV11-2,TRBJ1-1,CASSLTGVDTEAFF
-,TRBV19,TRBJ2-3,CASSRPGSATDTQYF
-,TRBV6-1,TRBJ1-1,CASSETGVMNTEAFF
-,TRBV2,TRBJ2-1,CASSRGGSGYNEQFF
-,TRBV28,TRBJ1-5,CASSLGGRGNQPQHF
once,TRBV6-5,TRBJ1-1,CASRGLSGTEAFF
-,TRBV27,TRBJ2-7,CASSLSGHYEQYF
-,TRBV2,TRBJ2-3,CASNRQGSGTDTQYF
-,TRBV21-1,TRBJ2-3,CASSKEGAGGGPAFADTQYF
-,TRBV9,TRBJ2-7,CASSVEEGGLRYEQYF
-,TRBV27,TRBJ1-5,CASSSNRDRGHF
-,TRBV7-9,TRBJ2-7,CASSFPGSYEQYF
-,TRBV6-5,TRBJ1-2,CASSPQGNYGYTF
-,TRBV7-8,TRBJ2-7,CASSSRGPGWELYEQYF